Each of the 21 T cell receptor beta chains below was sequenced from the same sample in a study of blood T cell repertoires in COVID-19. The repertoire was sequenced with immunoSEQ multiplex PCR; TCRdb's copy has only in-frame clones and lacks some. Of about 70,000 clones listed, roughly 86% are singletons. Sequences were obtained from peripheral blood. Receptors originate from a woman between 65 and 79 years old with acute or convalescent COVID-19.

V usage is TRBV2 and J usage is TRBJ1-6, with 11 bases fitting TRBD1. The ends lost 5 bases at V and 14 bases at J; junction bases unmatched: 5. The CDR3 sequence is 13 residues long. Germline CDR1 reads SNHLY; CDR2 reads FYNNEI. CDR3 DNA sequence: TGTGCCAGCAGTCCCGGGACAGGGGGGTCCCTCCACTTT. It translates to CASSPGTGGSLHF. Full variable domain (remainder filled in from reference TRBV2 and TRBJ1-6): EPEVTQTPSHQVTQMGQEVILRCVPISNHLYFYWYRQILGQKVEFLVSFYNNEISEKSEIFDDQFSVERPDGSNFTLKIRSTKLEDSAMYFCASSPGTGGSLHFGNGTRLTVT.

This chain connects TRBV6-5 to TRBJ2-2; D uncertain. Trimming shortened V by 7 bases and J by 4 bases, and 13 bases separated the two germline ends. The length of the CDR3 is 14 residues. The germline CDR1 and CDR2 sequences are MNHEY and SVGAGI. The CDR3 DNA reads as TGTGCCAGCATGTCGGGTTTTCTCACCGGGGAGCTGTTTTTT. This encodes CASMSGFLTGELFF.

The chain carries TRBV30 and TRBJ2-6; D not certain. The CDR3 has 13 residues. The V gene's germline CDR1 is GTSNPN and CDR2 SVGIG (reference sequence). The V end was cut by 0 bases, the J end by 3 bases, with 3 bases between. The CDR3 here is CAWSVGGANVLTF. The CDR3 bases are TGTGCCTGGAGTGTCGGTGGGGCCAACGTCCTGACTTTC.

The chain couples TRBV6-2 or TRBV6-3 to TRBJ2-7, with 8 positions matching TRBD1. Germline assignment: CDR1 MNHEY and CDR2 SVGEGT. Germline trimming cut 2 bases from V and 2 bases from J; bases unmatched to any gene: 5. The CDR3 extends over 15 amino acids. The CDR3 sequence is CASSYRTGRAYEQYF. The CDR3 DNA reads TGTGCCAGCAGTTACAGGACAGGGAGAGCCTACGAGCAGTACTTC.

This clone was seen a handful of times. The chain recombines TRBV4-1 with TRBJ1-2; TRBD1 matches at 7 bases. Germline CDR1 reads MGHRA; CDR2 reads YSYEKL. The V and J ends lost 2 bases and 4 bases, in that order; junction bases with no gene match: 10. The CDR3 is made up of 16 amino acids. The CDR3 spells CASSQPRQGVGYGYTF. In nucleotides, the CDR3 is TGCGCCAGCAGCCAACCACGACAGGGTGTGGGCTATGGCTACACCTTC.

The rearrangement uses TRBV10-3 and TRBJ1-1, with TRBD1 matching 7 bases. CDR1 and CDR2 (germline): ENHRY, SYGVKD. The length of the CDR3 is 16 residues. The ends lost 3 bases at V and 1 base at J; junction bases unmatched: 8. The CDR3 region is CAISESGGAWNTEAFF. In DNA form, the CDR3 reads TGTGCCATCAGTGAATCAGGGGGAGCATGGAACACTGAAGCTTTCTTT.

CDR3 DNA: TGCAGCGTCGTGGACAGGAACACTGAAGCTTTCTTT. It translates to CSVVDRNTEAFF. The chain links TRBV29-1 to TRBJ1-1, with D tentatively TRBD1 (6 bases). V dropped 6 bases and J dropped 1 base, with 9 bases sitting between them. Germline CDR1 reads SQVTM; CDR2 reads ANQGSEA. This CDR3 has 12 residues.

The chain employs TRBV19 and TRBJ1-5, with a weak D call TRBD1 (5 bases). V gave up 5 bases and J gave up 4 bases, with 15 bases separating them. The CDR3 sequence is 15 residues long. Germline V lookup: CDR1 LNHDA, CDR2 SQIVND (reference sequence). The CDR3 DNA sequence: TGTGCCAGTAGTCCCCAGCCCAGGGTAAATCAGCCCCAGCATTTT. Protein product: CASSPQPRVNQPQHF.

V is TRBV7-8 and J is TRBJ2-5, with TRBD2 matching 11 bases. V was clipped by 2 bases and J by 5 bases; unmatched bases: 13. Looked up from germline, CDR1 is SGHVS and CDR2 is FQNEAQ. CDR3 length: 18 residues. CDR3 sequence: CASSLIAGTSGTEETQYF. The CDR3 region has the DNA TGTGCCAGCAGCTTAATAGCGGGGACTAGCGGTACTGAGGAGACCCAGTACTTC.

The chain carries TRBV4-1 and TRBJ2-5; 10 positions agree with TRBD2. V dropped 1 base and J dropped 6; count of bases not matched to a gene: 8. CDR1 and CDR2 (germline): MGHRA, YSYEKL. This CDR3 has 16 amino acids. The CDR3 bases are TGCGCCAGCAGCCAAGGCAGCGGGGGGGCCTGGAAGACCCAGTACTTC. Its translation: CASSQGSGGAWKTQYF.

The chain carries TRBV5-6 and TRBJ1-2, with a tentative D call TRBD1 (5 bases). This CDR3 has 12 amino acids. Germline V lookup: CDR1 SGHDT, CDR2 YYEEEE. V lost 7 bases and J lost 8, with 15 bases in between. The CDR3 DNA follows: TGTGCCAGCCGTACTCCAGGGCGCGGCTACACCTTC. Its protein is CASRTPGRGYTF.

The CDR3 coding sequence is TGTGCCAGCAGTTCGGAGGGGAGGGTAGTGGGCCAGTACTTC. Amino acids: CASSSEGRVVGQYF. The chain links TRBV6-2 or TRBV6-3 to TRBJ2-5; TRBD2 matches 7 bases. This CDR3 region has 14 residues. Germline V gives CDR1 MNHEY, CDR2 SVGEGT. The J segment lost 10 bases and the V segment lost 4 bases, leaving 12 bases of the junction unmatched.

This clone was seen a handful of times. This chain joins TRBV5-5 and TRBJ1-2; D gene ambiguous. The germline gives CDR1 SGHKS, CDR2 YYEKEE (reference sequence). The germline V and J ends were trimmed by 0 bases and 7 bases, with 19 bases remaining between them. The CDR3 is 16 residues long. This chain's CDR3 is CASSLDNRKTLGGYTF. The CDR3 DNA reads as TGTGCCAGCAGCTTGGATAATCGGAAAACTCTAGGTGGCTACACCTTC.

This clone showed up just a few times. The CDR3 carries no conserved terminal phenylalanine or tryptophan, so it likely arises from a read error. Because the CDR3's place on the DNA is in doubt, the DNA is left out and the CDR3 is given as listed by TCRdb. The V gene is TRBV7-9, the J gene TRBJ1-4; the table's D gene call, TRBD1, was not cross checked with the DNA. Per the germline V gene, CDR1 is SEHNR and CDR2 is FQNEAQ (reference sequence). The CDR3 adds up to 12 amino acids, both ends counted. The chain's CDR3 is CASSLDLGPPMV.

The chain uses TRBV6-6 and TRBJ2-7; 7 nucleotides line up with TRBD2. The CDR3 contains 12 residues. Looked up from germline, CDR1 is MNHNY and CDR2 is SVGAGI (reference sequence). CDR3 loop: CASGKGGYEQYF. For the CDR3, the DNA is TGTGCAAGCGGGAAGGGCGGGTACGAGCAGTACTTC.

The chain combines TRBV14 with TRBJ2-3; D ambiguous. The CDR3 is 11 amino acids. The germline V gene has CDR1 SGHDN and CDR2 FVKESK. V lost 6 bases and J 3 bases, leaving 4 bases between the germline ends. CDR3 coding DNA: TGTGCCAGCAGTCTAACAGATACGCAGTATTTT. Residues: CASSLTDTQYF.

This clone has more than one count but fewer than ten. The chain uses TRBV18 and TRBJ1-5, with no clear D. V lost 6 bases, J lost 5 bases, and 11 bases lay in between. CDR3 length: 13 residues. Germline loops: CDR1 KGHSH, CDR2 LQKENI. In nucleotides, the CDR3 is TGTGCCAGCTCTCAGGAGAGGGATCAGCCCCAGCATTTT. Encoded protein: CASSQERDQPQHF.

This clone was observed a handful of times. V and J are TRBV29-1 and TRBJ2-1, with 12 bases identical to TRBD2. V shed 3 bases and J 8 bases; nucleotides not matched to a gene: 5. CDR3 length equals 14 residues. Germline loops: CDR1 SQVTM, CDR2 ANQGSEA. Here the CDR3 DNA reads TGCAGCGTTGATGGACTAGCGGGATATGATGAGCAGTTCTTC. Its protein is CSVDGLAGYDEQFF.

This clone has a handful of counts. V gene TRBV7-9 combines with J gene TRBJ2-2, with a tentative D call TRBD2 (5 bases). The CDR3 runs to 15 residues. Germline loops: CDR1 SEHNR, CDR2 FQNEAQ (reference sequence). The V and J ends lost 3 bases and 1 base respectively, with 9 bases between them. This chain's CDR3 is CASSLTRENTGELFF. The CDR3 coding sequence is TGTGCCAGCAGCTTGACTCGGGAGAACACCGGGGAGCTGTTTTTT.

J is TRBJ2-7 and V is TRBV19, with D perhaps TRBD1 (7 bases). The CDR3 is 13 residues long. The V gene lost 8 bases and the J gene lost 5 bases, with 16 bases spanning the gap. Germline-derived CDR1 and CDR2 are LNHDA and SQIVND (reference sequence). The CDR3 protein is CASSPTGRNEQYF. The CDR3 DNA sequence: TGTGCCAGTTCCCCGACAGGGAGGAACGAGCAGTACTTC.

The chain couples TRBV6-6 to TRBJ1-5; weak D call: TRBD1 (5 bases). Trimming removed 4 bases at V and 0 bases at J, with 10 bases between. Per germline, CDR1 MNHNY and CDR2 SVGAGI (reference sequence). The CDR3 contains 15 residues. The CDR3 bases are TGTGCCAGCAGTTCCACAGGAGCTAGCAATCAGCCCCAGCATTTT. This encodes CASSSTGASNQPQHF.